This T cell receptor (beta chain) emerged from a study of T cells in localized non-small cell lung cancer. Libraries were prepared by immunoSEQ multiplex PCR; TCRdb keeps only in-frame clonotypes and omits some of them. The table has about 41,000 clones, 65% to 90% seen once. Details on this clone: Its antigen remains unidentified.

Study-level points and caveats: Sequencing, confined to only one tumor region, leaves heterogeneity possible. The study linked higher blood T cell density to longer overall survival. A median of around 60 clones ranked among the top 100 in tumor appeared in adjacent lung.

Germline lookup yields CDR1 SGHNT and CDR2 YYREEE (reference sequence). This CDR3 comprises 17 residues. The junction had 14 bases not matched to a gene; V was cut back by 4 bases and J by 5 bases. The material was PBMCs, obtained before any cancer treatment. The rearrangement joins TRBV5-4 to TRBJ2-5; TRBD2 agrees at 10 bases. The receptor was derived from a man aged 40-75 years with stage II lung adenocarcinoma. The CDR3 sequence: CASSLDPAGGLMETQYF. CDR3 in DNA: TGTGCCAGCAGCCTCGATCCAGCGGGAGGGTTAATGGAGACCCAGTACTTC.